The 23 T cell receptor beta chains below were found in one sample sequenced in a study of PD-1 blockade in mismatch repair-deficient tumors. Repertoires were generated with immunoSEQ multiplex PCR, while TCRdb's copy carries only in-frame clones and drops some. This sample yields about 9,100 clones, of which roughly 85% are seen a single time; around 0.91% belongs to the top ten. The sequencing here drew on PBMCs, taken roughly 46 weeks after starting pembrolizumab. The receptors stem from an adult with mismatch repair-deficient cancer.

The genes are TRBV6-5 and TRBJ2-7, with no clear D. CDR3 length: 14 residues. Germline assignment: CDR1 MNHEY and CDR2 SVGAGI. Trimming took 2 bases from V and 1 from J, leaving 9 bases between them. CDR3 sequence (DNA): TGTGCCAGCAGTTACACCCAGGCATCCTACGAGCAGTACTTC. The encoded protein is CASSYTQASYEQYF.

V gene TRBV7-3 combines with J gene TRBJ2-2, with a possible D match to TRBD1 (6 bases). CDR1 is SGHTA, CDR2 FQGTGA, per germline. The V end was cut by 5 bases, the J end by 0 bases, with 10 bases between. CDR3 length: 15 amino acids. CDR3 nucleotides: TGTGCCAGCAGCCGTGGACAGACGAACACCGGGGAGCTGTTTTTT. Its translation is CASSRGQTNTGELFF.

As for this clone: Its ends do not fully match the called genes, so a read error is possible. This chain links TRBV7-7 with TRBJ2-1, with TRBD1 matching 7 bases. There are 15 residues in the CDR3. CDR1 and CDR2 (germline): SSHAT, FNYEAQ (reference sequence). The CDR3 sequence: CASSLGQGAYNEQFF. The CDR3 region has the DNA TGTGCTAGCAGCTTAGGTCAGGGGGCCTACAATGAGCAGTTCTTC. Variable domain in full (rest from reference TRBV7-7 and TRBJ2-1): GAGVSQSPRYKVTKRGQDVTLRCDPISSHATLYWYQQALGQGPEFLTYFNYEAQPDKSGLPSDRFSAERPEGSISTLTIQRTEQRDSAMYRCASSLGQGAYNEQFFGPGTRLTVL.

The chain employs TRBV5-1 and TRBJ2-1; D perhaps matches TRBD1 (5 bases). V dropped 4 bases and J dropped 0 bases, with 11 bases sitting between them. The CDR3 totals 15 residues. The germline gives CDR1 SGHRS, CDR2 YFSETQ. CDR3 in DNA: TGCGCCAGCAGCGCGACAGAGCCCTCCTACAATGAGCAGTTCTTC. Translation gives CASSATEPSYNEQFF.

The chain carries TRBV7-2 and TRBJ2-3, with D tentatively TRBD2 (6 bases). This CDR3 spans 16 amino acids. V was trimmed by 3 bases and J by 6 bases, leaving 19 bases between them. Germline CDR1 is SGHTA and CDR2 is FQGNSA. The DNA of the CDR3 is TGTGCCAGCAGCTTCGCGGGGACCCCGGGGTCTGATACGCAGTATTTT. This translates into CASSFAGTPGSDTQYF.

The gene calls are TRBV5-1 and TRBJ2-2; D call uncertain. This CDR3 is 13 amino acids long. CDR1 and CDR2 from the germline V gene are SGHRS and YFSETQ. The V end lost 4 bases, the J end lost 6 bases, and 10 bases lay between the germline ends. The CDR3 DNA follows: TGCGCCAGCAGCAGTGCCCCGGCCGGGGAGCTGTTTTTT. Protein: CASSSAPAGELFF.

This clone was picked up one time. The CDR3 DNA is TGTGCCAGCAGCTTAGCAGGGGTTTACACTGAAGCTTTCTTT. Protein sequence: CASSLAGVYTEAFF. The rearrangement joins TRBV13 to TRBJ1-1, with a weak D call TRBD1 (6 bases). The germline V and J ends were trimmed by 1 base and 3 bases, with 9 bases remaining between them. Germline CDR1 and CDR2: PRHDT and FYEKMQ (reference sequence). This CDR3 spans 14 amino acids.

This chain uses TRBV5-1 with TRBJ2-3, with D possibly matching TRBD2 (6 bases). This CDR3 region has 14 residues. Deletions cut 3 bases from V and 4 bases from J, with 12 bases between. Germline-derived CDR1 and CDR2 are SGHRS and YFSETQ. DNA for the CDR3: TGCGCCAGCAGCTACCGGGAGTACCCAGATACGCAGTATTTT. It is translated as CASSYREYPDTQYF.

The CDR3 sequence: CAIRTSQGREQYF. CDR3 DNA sequence: TGTGCCATCCGGACTAGCCAGGGGAGAGAGCAGTACTTC. The chain recombines TRBV10-3 with TRBJ2-7; 8 bases line up with TRBD2. J was trimmed by 7 bases and V by 8 bases; bases with no gene match: 10. Germline V gene sequence: CDR1 ENHRY, CDR2 SYGVKD. CDR3 size: 13 residues.

This chain links TRBV7-8 with TRBJ1-5; D is possibly TRBD1 (5 bases). V gave up 1 base and J gave up 4 bases, with 8 bases separating them. This CDR3 is 14 amino acids long. CDR1 is SGHVS and CDR2 is FQNEAQ in the germline V gene. DNA for the CDR3: TGTGCCAGCAGCTTAGGGAGGGGAAATCAGCCCCAGCATTTT. This gives the protein CASSLGRGNQPQHF.

The chain uses TRBV27 and TRBJ2-1; 9 nucleotides line up with TRBD2. From germline, CDR1 is MNHEY and CDR2 SMNVEV (reference sequence). The CDR3 contains 14 residues. V shed 6 bases, J shed 7 bases, and the junction held 7 bases outside the gene matches. DNA for the CDR3: TGTGCCAGCAGGAGCTTCGGACTAGCGAATGAGCAGTTCTTC. Protein sequence: CASRSFGLANEQFF.

This chain uses TRBV5-1 with TRBJ2-1, with 10 positions matching TRBD2. Unmatched junction bases numbered 15, after V lost 4 bases and J lost 2 bases. Germline V gene lookup returns CDR1 SGHRS and CDR2 YFSETQ. There are 19 residues in the CDR3. In DNA form, the CDR3 reads TGCGCCAGCAGCCGAAGATTTGCCCTAGCGGGAGAAACCTACAATGAGCAGTTCTTC. It translates to CASSRRFALAGETYNEQFF.

The sample holds one count of this clone. The chain recombines TRBV6-1 with TRBJ1-5; maybe TRBD1 (5 bases). V shed 7 bases and J shed 0 bases, with 10 bases lying between them. This CDR3 is built from 14 residues. CDR1 is MNHNS and CDR2 is SASEGT in the germline V gene. The CDR3 here is CASTRTLSNQPQHF. The CDR3 nucleotides are TGTGCCAGCACCAGGACACTTAGCAATCAGCCCCAGCATTTT.

The V call is TRBV7-9, the J call TRBJ2-5, with D maybe TRBD2 (6 bases). V was shortened by 4 bases and J by 5 bases, with 20 bases between the two germline ends. In germline, CDR1 is SEHNR, CDR2 FQNEAQ (reference sequence). The CDR3 totals 16 residues. The CDR3 DNA follows: TGTGCCAGCAGCTCCCGGGTTCGGGGAGGAGGGGAGACCCAGTACTTC. Translating it yields CASSSRVRGGGETQYF.

The V gene is TRBV18, the J gene TRBJ2-7, with a tentative D call TRBD2 (6 bases). The length of the CDR3 is 16 residues. V gave up 0 bases and J gave up 7 bases, with 19 bases separating them. The V gene's germline CDR1 is KGHSH and CDR2 LQKENI. The CDR3 nucleotides read TGTGCCAGCTCACCACCGGGGGGAAGGGACTCTTGGGAGCAGTACTTC. Residues: CASSPPGGRDSWEQYF.

The chain has TRBV5-1 and TRBJ2-3; no firm D call. V dropped 6 bases and J dropped 3 bases, with 17 bases sitting between them. The CDR3 totals 15 residues. Germline assignment: CDR1 SGHRS and CDR2 YFSETQ. The chain's CDR3 is CASNDNTMVTDTQYF. CDR3 in DNA: TGCGCCAGCAACGACAATACCATGGTAACAGATACGCAGTATTTT.

This chain links TRBV6-6 with TRBJ2-7, with a tentative D call TRBD2 (5 bases). The CDR3 has 13 amino acids. CDR1 is MNHNY, CDR2 SVGAGI, per germline (reference sequence). V was clipped by 6 bases and J by 0 bases, with 9 bases between them. CDR3 bases: TGTGCCAGCAGACACCGGGACTCCTACGAGCAGTACTTC. Protein: CASRHRDSYEQYF.

The CDR3 sequence is CASRTGGTNQPQHF. The CDR3 bases are TGTGCCAGCAGAACAGGGGGGACCAATCAGCCCCAGCATTTT. J is TRBJ1-5 and V is TRBV27; 8 nucleotides match TRBD1. V lost 6 bases and J lost 3; bases outside the gene matches: 4. The CDR3 has 14 amino acids. Looked up from germline, CDR1 is MNHEY and CDR2 is SMNVEV (reference sequence).

The chain has TRBV28 and TRBJ2-3; no clear D. V was clipped by 4 bases and J by 2 bases, with 10 bases between them. The CDR3 totals 14 residues. The germline CDR1 and CDR2 sequences are MDHEN and SYDVKM. CDR3 in DNA: TGTGCCAGCAGTTCCACGAGCCACACAGATACGCAGTATTTT. This translates into CASSSTSHTDTQYF.

This clone was detected only once. V is TRBV28 and J is TRBJ2-1; 14 bases line up with TRBD2. The CDR3 is 16 residues long. J lost 7 bases, V lost 6 bases, and 8 bases had no gene match. Germline assignment: CDR1 MDHEN and CDR2 SYDVKM. CDR3 residues: CASSGPGTSGRNEQFF. In DNA, the CDR3 is TGTGCCAGCAGCGGGCCCGGGACTAGCGGGAGAAATGAGCAGTTCTTC.

The chain links TRBV9 to TRBJ1-1, with a possible D match to TRBD1 (6 bases). This CDR3 is built from 12 residues. Germline V CDR1 and CDR2: SGDLS, YYNGEE. The germline V and J ends were trimmed by 2 bases and 11 bases, with 13 bases remaining between them. CDR3 bases: TGTGCCAGCAGCGTGGGCAGGGGATCGGCTTTCTTT. Its protein is CASSVGRGSAFF.

The CDR3: CASLGVRTTGELFF. CDR3 sequence (DNA): TGTGCCAGCCTCGGAGTCCGCACGACCGGGGAGCTGTTTTTT. V gene TRBV19 combines with J gene TRBJ2-2; D is undetermined. The CDR3 consists of 14 residues. Trimming took off 9 bases at V and 5 bases at J, with 16 bases between the two ends. Germline V gene sequence: CDR1 LNHDA, CDR2 SQIVND (reference sequence).

The chain employs TRBV5-1 and TRBJ2-5; TRBD1 agrees at 8 bases. Unmatched junction bases numbered 12, after V lost 1 base and J lost 4 bases. The CDR3 length is 17 residues. CDR1 and CDR2 from the germline V gene are SGHRS and YFSETQ. CDR3 DNA: TGCGCCAGCAGCTTGAGTTTGGCAGGGGGCGCAGGAGAGACCCAGTACTTC. Encoded protein: CASSLSLAGGAGETQYF.